Following are 26 T cell receptor beta chains from one sample sequenced in a study of graft-versus-host responses after intestinal transplantation. Their recognized antigens are unknown. Sequencing used immunoSEQ multiplex PCR; TCRdb keeps in-frame clones, though not all of them. The data show about 120,000 clones, approximately 95% seen once. Material: unstimulated CD8+ T cells sorted from spleen or lymph node cells, obtained before intestinal transplant. These receptors came from a human donor who received an intestinal transplant.

The CDR3 region is CASRMTNTEAFF. DNA for the CDR3: TGTGCCAGCAGAATGACAAACACTGAAGCTTTCTTT. V gene TRBV27 combines with J gene TRBJ1-1; unclear D gene. V dropped 6 bases and J dropped 2 bases, with 7 bases sitting between them. CDR1 and CDR2 from the germline V gene are MNHEY and SMNVEV (reference sequence). CDR3 length: 12 amino acids.

This sequence joins TRBV9 and TRBJ2-5; D is perhaps TRBD1 (5 bases). Trimming took off 4 bases at V and 3 bases at J, with 13 bases between the two ends. The CDR3 spans 14 residues. CDR1 and CDR2 from the germline V gene are SGDLS and YYNGEE. CDR3 sequence: CASSSTDRKETQYF. DNA for the CDR3: TGTGCCAGCAGCTCAACAGACAGAAAAGAGACCCAGTACTTC.

The rearrangement uses TRBV6-5 and TRBJ1-1, with TRBD1 matching 11 bases. CDR3 size: 14 residues. Unmatched junction bases numbered 5, after V lost 7 bases and J lost 4 bases. Germline V gene lookup returns CDR1 MNHEY and CDR2 SVGAGI. The DNA of the CDR3 is TGTGCCAGCAAGGGGACAGGGGGGGCCACTGAAGCTTTCTTT. Translating gives CASKGTGGATEAFF.

V and J are TRBV28 and TRBJ1-3; D call uncertain. This CDR3 is 15 amino acids long. The V gene lost 2 bases and the J gene lost 0 bases, with 8 bases spanning the gap. Germline lookup yields CDR1 MDHEN and CDR2 SYDVKM. This CDR3 is CASSLGRGSGNTIYF. The CDR3, as DNA: TGTGCCAGCAGTTTAGGGAGAGGCTCTGGAAACACCATATATTTT.

The gene calls are TRBV6-5 and TRBJ2-1; TRBD2 aligns across 10 bases. This CDR3 comprises 15 residues. Germline assignment: CDR1 MNHEY and CDR2 SVGAGI. V trimming: 5 bases; J trimming: 8 bases; junction bases outside the gene matches: 9. The CDR3 here is CASSGRAGGPDEQFF. The CDR3 nucleotides read TGTGCCAGCAGTGGACGAGCGGGAGGGCCGGATGAGCAGTTCTTC.

The CDR3 bases are TGTGCCAGTAGTGTCCCGGAGGTGGGGTACAATGAGCAGTTCTTC. Its translation: CASSVPEVGYNEQFF. This chain joins TRBV19 and TRBJ2-1; TRBD2 is a possible D gene (5 bases). Between the trimmed V and J ends, which lost 5 bases and 4 bases, there was a span of 15 bases. The germline gives CDR1 LNHDA, CDR2 SQIVND (reference sequence). This CDR3 contains 15 residues.

The gene calls are TRBV7-9 and TRBJ2-2; D gene unclear. V lost 10 bases and J 5 bases, leaving 11 bases between the germline ends. Germline CDR1 reads SEHNR; CDR2 reads FQNEAQ (reference sequence). The CDR3 runs to 12 residues. CDR3: CATPPETGELFF. CDR3 DNA: TGTGCCACTCCCCCTGAAACCGGGGAGCTGTTTTTT. Full variable domain (remainder filled in from reference TRBV7-9 and TRBJ2-2): DTGVSQNPRHKITKRGQNVTFRCDPISEHNRLYWYRQTLGQGPEFLTYFQNEAQLEKSRLLSDRFSAERPKGSFSTLEIQRTEQGDSAMYLCATPPETGELFFGEGSRLTVL.

The chain has TRBV4-2 and TRBJ2-5; 12 nucleotides agree with TRBD2. This CDR3 spans 17 amino acids. V trimming: 0 bases; J trimming: 4 bases; junction bases outside the gene matches: 6. From germline, CDR1 is LGHNA and CDR2 YNFKEQ. CDR3 nucleotide sequence: TGTGCCAGCAGCCAAGAAGTTTCTAGCGGGAGGGGAGAGACCCAGTACTTC. It encodes CASSQEVSSGRGETQYF.

The V and J genes are TRBV9 and TRBJ2-1; D remains ambiguous. The CDR3 is made up of 15 amino acids. V lost 0 bases and J 3 bases, leaving 10 bases between the germline ends. The germline gives CDR1 SGDLS, CDR2 YYNGEE. The CDR3 reads CASSVGQHSYNEQFF. The CDR3 nucleotides are TGTGCCAGCAGCGTAGGACAACATAGCTACAATGAGCAGTTCTTC.

The chain combines TRBV28 with TRBJ1-2; weak D call: TRBD1 (6 bases). The CDR3 length is 10 residues. V lost 6 bases and J 10 bases, leaving 9 bases between the germline ends. The V gene's germline CDR1 is MDHEN and CDR2 SYDVKM. Here the CDR3 DNA reads TGTGCCAGCAGGAGGGGGGACTACACCTTC. Translation gives CASRRGDYTF.

As regards this clone: This CDR3 is also generated by other DNA sequences in the sample. This chain joins TRBV7-9 and TRBJ2-7; D not certain. The CDR3 is made up of 12 amino acids. CDR1 SEHNR and CDR2 FQNEAQ come from the germline V gene (reference sequence). V was shortened by 1 base and J by 2 bases, with 3 bases between the two germline ends. The DNA of the CDR3 is TGTGCCAGCAGCTTAGGGACCTACGAGCAGTACTTC. Its protein is CASSLGTYEQYF.

This clone was recorded only once. The chain links TRBV28 to TRBJ2-1, with TRBD2 matching 7 bases. Germline V gene lookup returns CDR1 MDHEN and CDR2 SYDVKM. With V trimmed by 7 bases and J by 1 base, 7 bases remained unmatched. This CDR3 spans 15 amino acids. The CDR3 loop reads CASTLLADSYNEQFF. CDR3 in DNA: TGTGCCAGCACTCTTCTAGCGGATTCCTACAATGAGCAGTTCTTC.

V gene TRBV27 combines with J gene TRBJ2-7; D not certain. The CDR3 spans 13 residues. CDR1 and CDR2 (germline): MNHEY, SMNVEV (reference sequence). Trimming pared 0 bases from V and 2 bases from J, leaving 5 bases between. Written as DNA, the CDR3 is TGTGCCAGCAGTTTATCGTTCACCTACGAGCAGTACTTC. Translation: CASSLSFTYEQYF.

The CDR3 region is CASSPQEMGNQPQHF. The CDR3 DNA follows: TGCGCCAGCAGCCCCCAGGAGATGGGCAATCAGCCCCAGCATTTT. The chain is built from TRBV4-1 and TRBJ1-5; D remains unclear. Trimming removed 4 bases from V and 2 bases from J, with 12 bases in between. This CDR3 is 15 amino acids long. Per germline, CDR1 MGHRA and CDR2 YSYEKL.

V is TRBV13 and J is TRBJ2-7; tentative D call: TRBD2 (5 bases). The germline V gene encodes CDR1 PRHDT and CDR2 FYEKMQ (reference sequence). The CDR3 spans 14 residues. V was shortened by 7 bases and J by 3 bases, with 16 bases between the two germline ends. This CDR3 reads CASTSAGENYEQYF. CDR3 nucleotide sequence: TGTGCCAGCACCTCCGCCGGGGAGAACTACGAGCAGTACTTC.

The chain uses TRBV6-6 and TRBJ1-3; TRBD1 is a possible D gene (5 bases). Between the trimmed V and J ends, which lost 4 bases and 3 bases, there was a span of 10 bases. This CDR3 has 14 residues. From germline, CDR1 is MNHNY and CDR2 SVGAGI (reference sequence). Here the CDR3 reads CASSLGGFGNTIYF. The CDR3, as DNA: TGTGCCAGCAGTTTGGGGGGATTTGGAAACACCATATATTTT.

The CDR3, as DNA: TGTGCCAGCAGTTCCTCCCCCGGGACATATCATAATTCACCCCTCCACTTT. Encoded protein: CASSSSPGTYHNSPLHF. This chain uses TRBV27 with TRBJ1-6; tentative D call: TRBD1 (6 bases). The length of the CDR3 is 17 residues. Germline values: CDR1 MNHEY, CDR2 SMNVEV (reference sequence). V dropped 4 bases and J dropped 5 bases, with 18 bases sitting between them.

This chain connects TRBV15 to TRBJ1-3; no reliable D call. CDR1 and CDR2 (germline): LNHNV, YYDKDF (reference sequence). V was pared by 0 bases and J by 2 bases, with 11 bases between. CDR3 length equals 16 residues. For the CDR3, the DNA is TGTGCCACCAGCAGAGAAGACCGCTCGCCTGGAAACACCATATATTTT. Translating gives CATSREDRSPGNTIYF.

This clone has only one observation. The chain combines TRBV30 with TRBJ2-5; 7 bases agree with TRBD2. The length of the CDR3 is 15 residues. Trimming took 2 bases from V and 1 from J; bases not matched to a gene: 7. Germline lookup yields CDR1 GTSNPN and CDR2 SVGIG (reference sequence). This chain's CDR3 is CAWSPKRDGQETQYF. The CDR3 nucleotides read TGTGCCTGGAGTCCGAAGCGGGATGGCCAAGAGACCCAGTACTTC.

CDR3 amino acids: CASSSREEETQYF. CDR3 nucleotides: TGTGCCAGCAGCTCCAGGGAGGAAGAGACCCAGTACTTC. This chain joins TRBV11-3 and TRBJ2-5, with D perhaps TRBD2 (6 bases). CDR1 SGHNT and CDR2 YENEEA come from the germline V gene. This CDR3 has 13 amino acids. Trimming removed 4 bases at V and 3 bases at J, with 9 bases between.

The chain combines TRBV7-9 with TRBJ1-2; D unresolved. Trimming removed 5 bases at V and 8 bases at J, with 12 bases between. The CDR3 spans 12 residues. Germline assignment: CDR1 SEHNR and CDR2 FQNEAQ (reference sequence). CDR3 sequence reads: CASSPGLVGYTF. CDR3 coding DNA: TGTGCCAGCAGCCCCGGACTGGTGGGCTACACCTTC.

The chain is built from TRBV7-9 and TRBJ1-1, with D tentatively TRBD1 (6 bases). The CDR3 is made up of 17 amino acids. Looked up from germline, CDR1 is SEHNR and CDR2 is FQNEAQ (reference sequence). The V end lost 1 base, the J end lost 0 bases, and 15 bases lay between the germline ends. Here the CDR3 DNA reads TGTGCCAGCAGCTTAGATGCGGGACACCCAATGAACACTGAAGCTTTCTTT. Protein product: CASSLDAGHPMNTEAFF.

The V gene is TRBV6-4, the J gene TRBJ2-4, with D uncertain. From germline, CDR1 is MRHNA and CDR2 SNTAGT. The CDR3 is made up of 15 amino acids. V was trimmed by 7 bases and J by 1 base, leaving 14 bases between them. The DNA of the CDR3 is TGTGCCAGCATAAGGACGGTACTGGCCAAAAACATTCAGTACTTC. This encodes CASIRTVLAKNIQYF.

The genes are TRBV15 and TRBJ2-1; tentative D call: TRBD2 (6 bases). The CDR3 is 13 amino acids. CDR1 and CDR2 (germline): LNHNV, YYDKDF (reference sequence). V lost 5 bases to trimming and J lost 8 bases, with 13 bases between them. CDR3 in DNA: TGTGCCACCAGCTTAACTAGCTCGCATGAGCAGTTCTTC. It encodes CATSLTSSHEQFF.

The chain has TRBV25-1 and TRBJ1-2; D is ambiguous. Germline V gives CDR1 MGHDK, CDR2 SYGVNS. The CDR3 extends over 11 amino acids. With 4 bases removed from V and 3 bases from J, the gap between germline ends came to 3 bases. The CDR3 loop is CASSAHYGYTF. In nucleotides, the CDR3 is TGTGCCAGCAGTGCCCACTATGGCTACACCTTC.

This chain links TRBV4-1 with TRBJ2-4; 10 positions agree with TRBD2. V gave up 5 bases and J gave up 5 bases; unmatched junction bases: 6. Germline-derived CDR1 and CDR2 are MGHRA and YSYEKL. CDR3 length: 15 amino acids. Written as DNA, the CDR3 is TGCGCCAGCAGCTCCATAGCGGGGGGACAAAACATTCAGTACTTC. Translation: CASSSIAGGQNIQYF.